This is a list of T cell receptor beta chains from one sample in a study of T-cell memory formation after mild COVID-19. Via MiXCR, TCRdb re-called the 5' RACE reads, giving one row per CDR3 protein. The sample yields about 81,000 distinct CDR3 sequences, 20% to 30% seen once. Sequencing used PBMCs or a T cell subset sorted from them (not recorded which). The receptors stem from a man in his late teens or twenties who had mild COVID-19 (a few samples of this study predate the infection). Cell type and time point are not known. The CDR3 runs from the conserved cysteine through the conserved F or W. A D gene is named only where the DNA matches it firmly. Clone size is not always given. Where it is, it says once, few, many or a class for expanded clones.

v_call	clone_size	d_call	cdr3_length	j_call	cdr3_nt	cdr3_aa
TRBV12-3/TRBV12-4	-	TRBD2	15	TRBJ2-3	TGTGCCAGCAGAGGACTAGCGGATAGCACAGATACGCAGTATTTT	CASRGLADSTDTQYF
TRBV6-6	few	TRBD1	13	TRBJ1-6	TGTGCCAGCACGACAGGGTACGGCTCACCCCTCCACTTT	CASTTGYGSPLHF
TRBV27	-	-	16	TRBJ2-7	TGTGCCAGCAGTCCGCCCTATATGCAGGAGCACTACGAGCAGTACTTC	CASSPPYMQEHYEQYF
TRBV11-2	-	-	15	TRBJ2-1	TGTGCCAGCAGCTTCAGTAAACACGGGTTGGATGAGCAGTTCTTC	CASSFSKHGLDEQFF
TRBV20-1	-	-	15	TRBJ2-1	TGCAGTGCTAGAGATTCGGCTACCCCAACCAATGAGCAGTTCTTC	CSARDSATPTNEQFF
TRBV5-1	-	TRBD1	16	TRBJ2-1	TGCGCCAGCAGCTTGTTCGGGGACAGGGTTGTCAATGAGCAGTTCTTC	CASSLFGDRVVNEQFF
TRBV6-1	few	-	13	TRBJ2-7	TGTGCCAGCAGTGAACTGGGGGCTTACGAGCAGTACTTC	CASSELGAYEQYF
TRBV6-2/TRBV6-3	-	-	14	TRBJ1-6	TGTGCCAGCAGTTACTCGAGACCGCCGGACACCCTCCACTTT	CASSYSRPPDTLHF
TRBV11-2	few	-	15	TRBJ2-5	TGTGCCAGCAGCCCTTCCCTCGGGGGACAGGAGACCCAGTACTTC	CASSPSLGGQETQYF
TRBV20-1	once	-	14	TRBJ1-1	TGCAGTGCTTGGGGAACGGAGAGGAACACTGAAGCTTTCTTT	CSAWGTERNTEAFF
TRBV4-1	-	-	16	TRBJ2-1	TGCGCCAGCAGCTCAGGGGCAGCCCCTACCTACAATGAGCAGTTCTTC	CASSSGAAPTYNEQFF
TRBV20-1	-	-	12	TRBJ1-2	TGCAGTGCTAGTGGGGGGCAGGATGGCTACACCTTC	CSASGGQDGYTF
TRBV10-3	few	-	16	TRBJ2-2	TGTGCCATCAGGGAACCCTGGCAGGGCGGTACCGGGGAGCTGTTTTTT	CAIREPWQGGTGELFF
TRBV29-1	-	TRBD2	13	TRBJ2-1	TGCAGCGCCGGACTAGAACCCACCGATGAGCAGTTCTTC	CSAGLEPTDEQFF
TRBV11-2	-	-	15	TRBJ2-1	TGTGCCAGCCGCCCCCCCGGGACCGTTGCGGAAGAGCAGTTCTTC	CASRPPGTVAEEQFF
TRBV6-1	-	-	14	TRBJ2-5	TGTGCCAGCAGTGAAGACGAGGTGCGGGAGACCCAGTACTTC	CASSEDEVRETQYF
TRBV29-1	-	TRBD1	17	TRBJ2-6	TGCAGCGTGAGGGACAGGGGGCTTGGGCCTGGGGCCAACGTCCTGACTTTC	CSVRDRGLGPGANVLTF
TRBV30	few	-	13	TRBJ1-3	TGTGCCTGGGAAGGGCGCCAGATAGACACCATATATTTT	CAWEGRQIDTIYF
TRBV6-5	few	-	14	TRBJ2-5	TGTGCCAGCAGTTACCAGAAGTACCAAGAGACCCAGTACTTC	CASSYQKYQETQYF
TRBV5-1	-	-	15	TRBJ2-3	TGCGCCAGCAGCTGGAGTGTACGTTACACAGATACGCAGTATTTT	CASSWSVRYTDTQYF
TRBV14	many	TRBD2	16	TRBJ2-7	TGTGCCAGCAGCCAAATTAGCGGGGGCCCGACGGGCGAGCAGTACTTC	CASSQISGGPTGEQYF
TRBV4-3	few	-	17	TRBJ1-2	TGCGCCAGCAGCCAAGAGGTCAGGGGAAGGGGGGACTATGGCTACACCTTC	CASSQEVRGRGDYGYTF
TRBV4-1	-	TRBD2	20	TRBJ2-7	TGCGCCAGCAGCCCAGACCCAATGGTAGCGGGGGGCCTAAGCTCCTACGAGCAGTACTTC	CASSPDPMVAGGLSSYEQYF